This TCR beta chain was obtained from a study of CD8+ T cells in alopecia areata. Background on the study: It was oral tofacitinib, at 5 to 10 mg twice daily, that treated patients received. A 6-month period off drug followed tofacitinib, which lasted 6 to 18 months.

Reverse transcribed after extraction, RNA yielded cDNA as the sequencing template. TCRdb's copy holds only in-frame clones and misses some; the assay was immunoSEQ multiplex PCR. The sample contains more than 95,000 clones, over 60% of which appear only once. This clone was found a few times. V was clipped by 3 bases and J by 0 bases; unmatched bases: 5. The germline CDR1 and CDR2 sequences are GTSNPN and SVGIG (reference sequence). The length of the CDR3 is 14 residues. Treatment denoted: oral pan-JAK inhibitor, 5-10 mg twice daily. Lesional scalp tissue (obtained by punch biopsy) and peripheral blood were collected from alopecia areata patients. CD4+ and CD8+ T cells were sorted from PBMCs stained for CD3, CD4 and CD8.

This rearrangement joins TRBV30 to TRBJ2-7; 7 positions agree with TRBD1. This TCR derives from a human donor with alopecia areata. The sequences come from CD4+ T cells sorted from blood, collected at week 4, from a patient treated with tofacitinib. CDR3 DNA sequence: TGTGCCTGGAGGAAGGCAGGGGGCTCCTACGAGCAGTACTTC. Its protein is CAWRKAGGSYEQYF.